This TCR beta chain was found in a study of OX40 agonist ivuxolimab in advanced cancers. Across the study: Patients were dosed intravenously with ivuxolimab at 0.01 to 10 mg/kg every 2 weeks.

Some clones are missing from TCRdb's copy, which holds only in-frame ones; the method was immunoSEQ multiplex PCR. The table has 25,000 to 30,000 clones, 84% seen once; the top ten hold 15% to 20%. Study-wide results and limits: Among the lowest levels of clonal expansion were found in partial responders at 0.1-3.0 mg/kg.

Remarks on this clone: Its antigen is as yet unknown.

It was autoimmune disease history or systemic immunosuppression that excluded patients. The TCR sequence derives from an adult with an advanced solid tumor such as melanoma, head and neck, liver or kidney cancer. Sequencing was performed on CD4+ or CD8+ T cells sorted from blood, taken in a trial of the OX40 agonist ivuxolimab.

CDR3 protein: CASRPQWGGWETQYF. The DNA for the CDR3 is TGTGCCAGCAGACCCCAGTGGGGGGGATGGGAGACCCAGTACTTC. The chain uses TRBV27 and TRBJ2-5; 7 positions match TRBD2. The V gene end was trimmed by 6 bases and the J gene end by 5 bases; junction bases not matched to a gene: 12. This CDR3 comprises 15 residues. Germline loops: CDR1 MNHEY, CDR2 SMNVEV (reference sequence).